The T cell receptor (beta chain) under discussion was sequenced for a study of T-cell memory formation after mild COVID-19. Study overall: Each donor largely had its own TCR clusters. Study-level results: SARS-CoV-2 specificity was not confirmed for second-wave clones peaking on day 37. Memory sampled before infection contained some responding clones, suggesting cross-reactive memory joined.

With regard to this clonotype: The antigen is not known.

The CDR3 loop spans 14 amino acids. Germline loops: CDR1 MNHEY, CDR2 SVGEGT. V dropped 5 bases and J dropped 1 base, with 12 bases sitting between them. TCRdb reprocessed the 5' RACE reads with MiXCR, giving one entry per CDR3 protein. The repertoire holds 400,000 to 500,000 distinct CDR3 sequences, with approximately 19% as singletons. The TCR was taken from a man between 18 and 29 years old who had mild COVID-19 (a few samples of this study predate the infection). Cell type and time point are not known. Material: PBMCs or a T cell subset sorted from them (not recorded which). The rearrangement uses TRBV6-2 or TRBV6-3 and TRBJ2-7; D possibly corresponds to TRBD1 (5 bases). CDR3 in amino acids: CASSITDSSYEQYF. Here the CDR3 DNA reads TGTGCCAGCAGTATAACAGACAGTTCCTACGAGCAGTACTTC.